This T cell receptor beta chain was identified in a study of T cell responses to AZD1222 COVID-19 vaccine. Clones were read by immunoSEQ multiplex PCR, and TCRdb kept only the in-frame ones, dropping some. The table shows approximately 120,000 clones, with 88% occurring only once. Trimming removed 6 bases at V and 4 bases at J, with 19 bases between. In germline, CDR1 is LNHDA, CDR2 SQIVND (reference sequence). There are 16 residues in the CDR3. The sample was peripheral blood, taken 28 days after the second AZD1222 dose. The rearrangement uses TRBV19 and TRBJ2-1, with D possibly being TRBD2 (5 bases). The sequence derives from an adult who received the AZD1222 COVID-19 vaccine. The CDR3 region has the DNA TGTGCCAGTAGCCCCCGACCCTCGACTAATTACAATGAGCAGTTCTTC. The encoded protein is CASSPRPSTNYNEQFF.